This record looks at one T cell receptor beta chain sequence and its context. Per the original methods: It was from reference gene primer amplification that nucleated cell counts were estimated. Clones were sequenced by immunoSEQ multiplex PCR, and TCRdb holds only the in-frame ones, with some missing. V and J calls and clone size are copied from that table; D and trimming were computed from the DNA. The sample consists of 120,000 to 150,000 clones, roughly 84% of them appearing once. This sample is drawn from a study of blood T cell repertoires in COVID-19. Study-wide background: Spain, Italy and the United States supplied samples that represented acute and convalescent COVID-19. In each case, the material was cDNA or gDNA derived from T cells, B-cell-depleted T cells, or PBMCs.

With 0 bases removed from V and 15 bases from J, the gap between germline ends came to 16 bases. The germline gives CDR1 SGDLS, CDR2 YYNGEE. This CDR3 is 13 amino acids long. The TCR comes from a human donor with acute or convalescent COVID-19. The donor label of this sample is uncertain. Sequencing used peripheral blood. The rearrangement links TRBV9 to TRBJ2-1, with TRBD2 as a possible D gene (6 bases). The DNA of the CDR3 is TGTGCCAGCAGCGTAGGGCCGCGGGACCCGGCGTTCTTC. Translated: CASSVGPRDPAFF.